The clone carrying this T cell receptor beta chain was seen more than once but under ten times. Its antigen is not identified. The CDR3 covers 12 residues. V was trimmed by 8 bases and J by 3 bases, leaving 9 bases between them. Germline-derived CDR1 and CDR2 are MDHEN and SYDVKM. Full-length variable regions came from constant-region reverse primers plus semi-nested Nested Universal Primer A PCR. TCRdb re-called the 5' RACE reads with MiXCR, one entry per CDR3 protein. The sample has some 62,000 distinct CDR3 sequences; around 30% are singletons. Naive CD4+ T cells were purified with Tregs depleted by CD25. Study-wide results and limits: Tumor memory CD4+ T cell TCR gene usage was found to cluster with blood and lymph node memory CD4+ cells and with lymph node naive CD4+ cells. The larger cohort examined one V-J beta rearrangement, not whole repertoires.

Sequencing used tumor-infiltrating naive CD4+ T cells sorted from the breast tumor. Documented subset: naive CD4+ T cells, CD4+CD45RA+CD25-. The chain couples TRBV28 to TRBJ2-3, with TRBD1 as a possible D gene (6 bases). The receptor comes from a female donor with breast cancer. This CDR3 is CASEDRTDTQYF. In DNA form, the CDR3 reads TGTGCCAGCGAGGACAGAACAGATACGCAGTATTTT.